This T cell receptor (beta chain) comes out of a study of cytomegalovirus exposure and HLA in healthy donors. Study-wide findings and caveats: Clusters of TCRs from the first cohort tended to co-occur in the roughly 120 validation repertoires (as a later analysis found). Overall, approximately 180 TCR beta chains were annotated as cytomegalovirus-associated.

A note on this clone: The target antigen is unknown.

The CDR3 loop spans 15 amino acids. Germline trimming cut 6 bases from V and 5 bases from J; bases unmatched to any gene: 6. From germline, CDR1 is SNHLY and CDR2 FYNNEI. Only in-frame clones appear in the TCRdb table, and some are missing; sequencing was by immunoSEQ multiplex PCR. Of roughly 100,000 clones in the sample, 88% were seen once. The source material was PBMCs. J is TRBJ1-4 and V is TRBV2; 10 bases fit TRBD1. The sequence came from a young woman in good health and CMV-seropositive. This CDR3 is CASSRDRGRNEKLFF. In nucleotides, the CDR3 is TGTGCCAGCAGCCGCGACAGGGGGCGGAATGAAAAACTGTTTTTT.